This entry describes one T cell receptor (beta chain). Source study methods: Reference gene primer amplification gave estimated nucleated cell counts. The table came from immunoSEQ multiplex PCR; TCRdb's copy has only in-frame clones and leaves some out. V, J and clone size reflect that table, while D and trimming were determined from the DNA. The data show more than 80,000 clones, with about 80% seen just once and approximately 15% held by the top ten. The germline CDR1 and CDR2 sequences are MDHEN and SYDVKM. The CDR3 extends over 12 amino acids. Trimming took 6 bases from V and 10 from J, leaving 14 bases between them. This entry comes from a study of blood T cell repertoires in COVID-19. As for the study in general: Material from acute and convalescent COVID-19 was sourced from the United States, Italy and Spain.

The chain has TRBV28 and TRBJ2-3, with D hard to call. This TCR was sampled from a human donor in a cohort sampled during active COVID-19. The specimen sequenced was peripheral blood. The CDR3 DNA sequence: TGTGCCAGCAGCCTACTCCGGAGTGCGCAGTATTTT. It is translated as CASSLLRSAQYF.